These T cell receptor beta chains were read from a single sample in a study of T cells in tumors after PD-1 blockade. Sequencing was performed with immunoSEQ multiplex PCR; in TCRdb, only in-frame clones are kept and a portion is missing. The data hold some 20,000 clones, with over 70% observed a single time. The sample was PBMCs, taken after anti-PD-1 therapy. The receptors derive from a human donor with advanced basal cell or squamous cell carcinoma (not recorded which). Both conserved end residues are part of each CDR3.

V	J	CDR3
TRBV6-6	TRBJ1-4	CASSYAGTNEKLFF
TRBV7-9	TRBJ2-3	CASSLNEGASTDTQYF
TRBV7-9	TRBJ2-6	CASSFNAGANVLTF
TRBV3-1/TRBV3-2	TRBJ1-1	CASSLRGGLTEAFF
TRBV20-1	TRBJ2-2	CSASGWGAKAGELFF
TRBV10-2	TRBJ2-7	CASHPGLAGGYEQYF
TRBV7-9	TRBJ1-5	CASSLTGNQPQHF
TRBV9	TRBJ1-2	CASSVAPGANYGYTF
TRBV6-2/TRBV6-3	TRBJ2-6	CASSETRAGANVLTF
TRBV6-1	TRBJ2-3	CASSEAGGRAADTQYF
TRBV29-1	TRBJ1-1	CSVGSYTEAFF
TRBV11-3	TRBJ2-2	CASSGGLDPGELFF
TRBV2	TRBJ1-4	CASSEFDSRNEKLFF
TRBV29-1	TRBJ2-3	CSRSGPLTDTQYF
TRBV7-2	TRBJ2-3	CASSPGTSGGLRADTQYF
TRBV7-8	TRBJ1-1	CASMRGAHLDTEAFF
TRBV3-1/TRBV3-2	TRBJ1-1	CASSRQISNTEAFF
TRBV18	TRBJ2-1	CASSTFGGQGYNEQFF
TRBV5-4	TRBJ1-2	CASSKDRNYGYTF
TRBV7-2	TRBJ2-3	CASSLDRAVDTQYF
TRBV9	TRBJ1-1	CASSVGVGQGRTEAFF
TRBV6-6	TRBJ1-4	CASRPDSHEKLFF
TRBV5-8	TRBJ2-5	CASSAGTSGMKETQYF
TRBV18	TRBJ1-1	CASSPGGNTEAFF
TRBV15	TRBJ1-4	CATSSGRGREKLFF
TRBV6-1	TRBJ2-7	CASSEPLVGIREQYF
TRBV27	TRBJ2-3	CACSARGGLSDTQYF
TRBV7-9	TRBJ1-5	CASSAGGLVQPQHF
TRBV2	TRBJ2-1	CASDNNEQFF
TRBV5-1	TRBJ2-7	CASSPDSRDYEQYF
TRBV11-3	TRBJ1-1	CASSPGWGSEAFF
TRBV9	TRBJ1-5	CASSVGTEPGQPQHF
TRBV7-3	TRBJ2-5	CASSLMPSGGPYGTQYF
TRBV3-1/TRBV3-2	TRBJ2-3	CASSQEASSLDTQYF
TRBV5-1	TRBJ2-3	CASSSGTSYEDTQYF
TRBV5-5	TRBJ2-3	CASSSNRETGTDTQYF
TRBV25-1	TRBJ2-1	CASSEWDKGNEQFF
TRBV7-7	TRBJ2-1	CASSLEAGGRLDEQFF
TRBV5-1	TRBJ2-3	CASSLGLRGGSTDTQYF
TRBV20-1	TRBJ1-5	CSASGGDRQPQHF
TRBV7-9	TRBJ2-7	CASSFAGSYEQYF
TRBV24-1	TRBJ1-3	CATSSGAGNTIYF
TRBV2	TRBJ2-5	CASSTMDRVDLETQYF
TRBV4-1	TRBJ2-6	CASTDGNSGANVLTF
TRBV28	TRBJ2-7	CASKEWSGESYEQYF
TRBV28	TRBJ2-7	CASSLAPQGAGYEQYF
TRBV6-6	TRBJ2-2	CASIGGGGTGELFF
TRBV5-1	TRBJ1-2	CASSLGQLANYGYTF
TRBV7-8	TRBJ2-7	CASSWAGIYEQYF
TRBV28	TRBJ1-5	CATHNHYRDQPQHF
TRBV2	TRBJ2-7	CASSAELAGGPYEQYF
TRBV19	TRBJ2-1	CASSSLGTTYNEQFF
TRBV20-1	TRBJ2-1	CSASSGGLYNEQFF
TRBV5-1	TRBJ2-7	CASWGSVGPGHYEQYF
TRBV6-1	TRBJ2-7	CASSEGGGSSYEQYF
TRBV14	TRBJ2-3	CASSSGLRYIDTQYF
TRBV11-3	TRBJ2-1	CASSPGLYNEQFF
TRBV5-8	TRBJ2-5	CASSLKLVAGGFETQYF
TRBV7-3	TRBJ2-3	CASSLGQGETDTQYF
TRBV14	TRBJ1-1	CASSHPADGRTEAFF